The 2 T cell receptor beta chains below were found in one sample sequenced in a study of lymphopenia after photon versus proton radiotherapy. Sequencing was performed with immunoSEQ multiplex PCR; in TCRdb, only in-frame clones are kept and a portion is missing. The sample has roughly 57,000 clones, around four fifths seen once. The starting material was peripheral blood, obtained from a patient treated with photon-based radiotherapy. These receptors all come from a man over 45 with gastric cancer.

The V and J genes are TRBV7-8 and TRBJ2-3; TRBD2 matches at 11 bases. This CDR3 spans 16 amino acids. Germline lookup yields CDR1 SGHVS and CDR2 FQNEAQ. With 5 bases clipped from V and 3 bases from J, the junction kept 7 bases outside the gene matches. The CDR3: CASSVIAGGPTDTQYF. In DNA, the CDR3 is TGTGCCAGCAGCGTCATAGCGGGAGGGCCAACAGATACGCAGTATTTT.

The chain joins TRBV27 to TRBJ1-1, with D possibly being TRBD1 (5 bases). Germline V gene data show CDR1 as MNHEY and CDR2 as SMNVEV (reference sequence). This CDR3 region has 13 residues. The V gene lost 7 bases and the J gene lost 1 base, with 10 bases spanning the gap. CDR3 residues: CASTTTANTEAFF. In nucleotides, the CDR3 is TGTGCCAGCACCACGACAGCGAACACTGAAGCTTTCTTT.